Shown below are 12 T cell receptor beta chains from a single sample sequenced in a study of human T cells and chemical hapten exposure (dated by TCRdb to the early 2020s). Per the publication, the time point label means: pre-sensitization, week 0. The treatment or condition label here, explained by the study, means: therapeutic diphenylcyclopropenone sensitization with weekly scalp DPC. Library generation was performed with RACE. Reads for this sample came from a NextSeq 500. In-frame beta chains were kept once TCRdb had trimmed the public reads at Q25 with fastp and called clones with MiXCR. Rows are combined by CDR3 protein, so each entry shows the most common genes and DNA. The sample yields about 120,000 distinct CDR3 sequences; about 14% were counted once. Around 2.8% of the sample rests with the top ten. The sequences come from whole blood, collected in connection with sensitization to the hapten diphenylcyclopropenone (DPC). Receptors originate from a young woman with alopecia areata. Some clones in this sample may be carry-over from other donors' samples.

V is TRBV6-4 and J is TRBJ2-1; 9 bases are shared with TRBD2. Germline CDR1 and CDR2: MRHNA and SNTAGT. Trimming cost V 4 bases and J 1 base; bases outside gene matches: 8. This CDR3 has 17 amino acids. This CDR3 reads CASSAFAGGRSYNEQFF. For the CDR3, the DNA is TGTGCCAGCAGTGCGTTCGCGGGGGGGCGGTCCTACAATGAGCAGTTCTTC.

In its sample, this clonotype was seen a few times. The chain has TRBV28 and TRBJ2-1; 13 bases match TRBD2. Trimming took 5 bases from V and 9 from J; bases not matched to a gene: 7. The length of the CDR3 is 15 residues. In germline, CDR1 is MDHEN, CDR2 SYDVKM. The CDR3, as DNA: TGTGCCAGCAGTAAACTAGCGGGGGGGCCTGGTGAGCAGTTCTTC. It codes for CASSKLAGGPGEQFF.

The genes are TRBV2 and TRBJ2-7, with D possibly being TRBD2 (6 bases). Germline CDR1 is SNHLY and CDR2 is FYNNEI. The CDR3 is made up of 13 amino acids. Trimming removed 10 bases from V and 2 bases from J, with 15 bases in between. CDR3 protein: CATTLAGTYEQYF. The CDR3 DNA is TGTGCCACCACGCTCGCGGGGACCTACGAGCAGTACTTC.

This clonotype was counted a few times. The DNA for the CDR3 is TGCGCCAGCAGCCAAGATCAGCGGCGGGGGGCCTACAATGAGCAGTTCTTC. Amino acids: CASSQDQRRGAYNEQFF. The chain employs TRBV4-3 and TRBJ2-1; 8 bases line up with TRBD2. This CDR3 is 17 amino acids long. Trimming removed 0 bases from V and 2 bases from J; junction bases left unmatched: 6. CDR1 and CDR2 (germline): LGHNA, YSLEER.

This clonotype was seen only a few times. The rearrangement links TRBV5-1 to TRBJ2-4, with 8 bases lining up with TRBD1. The CDR3 runs 17 residues. Germline V gene data show CDR1 as SGHRS and CDR2 as YFSETQ. Trimming cost V 4 bases and J 2 bases; bases outside gene matches: 11. CDR3 protein: CASSRLTTGDSKNIQYF. CDR3 sequence (DNA): TGCGCCAGCAGCCGATTAACGACAGGGGACTCCAAAAACATTCAGTACTTC. Combining the CDR3 with reference TRBV5-1 and TRBJ2-4 gives the whole variable domain KAGVTQTPRYLIKTRGQQVTLSCSPISGHRSVSWYQQTPGQGLQFLFEYFSETQRNKGNFPGRFSGRQFSNSRSEMNVSTLELGDSALYLCASSRLTTGDSKNIQYFGAGTRLSVL.

This clonotype has just a few counts. The gene calls are TRBV20-1 and TRBJ2-7; 11 nucleotides match TRBD2. This CDR3 has 15 residues. The germline V gene encodes CDR1 DFQATT and CDR2 SNEGSKA (reference sequence). V shed 1 base and J 2 bases; nucleotides not matched to a gene: 4. The CDR3 nucleotides are TGCAGTGCTAGAGCGGCTAGCGGGGGGACCTACGAGCAGTACTTC. Its translation is CSARAASGGTYEQYF.

This chain joins TRBV9 and TRBJ1-6; D is ambiguous. V dropped 3 bases and J dropped 6 bases, with 13 bases sitting between them. There are 15 residues in the CDR3. CDR1 and CDR2 from the germline V gene are SGDLS and YYNGEE. CDR3 nucleotide sequence: TGTGCCAGCAGCGCGACGGCCCTCGGTAATTCACCCCTCCACTTT. Amino acids: CASSATALGNSPLHF.

The rearrangement links TRBV12-3 or TRBV12-4 to TRBJ2-4, with TRBD1 as a possible D gene (5 bases). V was cut by 6 bases and J by 2 bases, with 17 bases left in between. The length of the CDR3 is 16 residues. This CDR3 reads CASSLTATTSKNIQYF. The CDR3, as DNA: TGTGCCAGCAGCTTGACAGCTACCACATCCAAAAACATTCAGTACTTC.

This clonotype appeared many times. This sequence joins TRBV7-6 and TRBJ2-3; TRBD1 agrees at 7 bases. The CDR3 covers 13 residues. Trimming at V came to 4 bases and at J to 6 bases, leaving 4 bases not matched to a gene. CDR1 SGHVS and CDR2 FNYEAQ come from the germline V gene. The CDR3 is CASSSNRGDTQYF. In DNA, the CDR3 is TGTGCCAGCAGCTCTAACAGGGGCGATACGCAGTATTTT.

The sample holds a few counts of this clonotype. The chain combines TRBV20-1 with TRBJ2-1, with no clear D. The germline V gene encodes CDR1 DFQATT and CDR2 SNEGSKA (reference sequence). This CDR3 region has 12 residues. Deletions cut 1 base from V and 5 bases from J, with 6 bases between. The CDR3 is CSARGSHNEQFF. CDR3 in DNA: TGCAGTGCTAGAGGCAGCCACAATGAGCAGTTCTTC.

At least ten counts were recorded for this clonotype. The rearrangement links TRBV4-2 to TRBJ1-4, with a tentative D call TRBD1 (5 bases). V lost 0 bases, J lost 8 bases, and 19 bases lay in between. There are 17 residues in the CDR3. CDR1 is LGHNA, CDR2 YNFKEQ, per germline. The CDR3 is CASSQDLAVLGEEKLFF. The CDR3 coding sequence is TGTGCCAGCAGCCAAGATTTAGCGGTCCTGGGGGAAGAAAAACTGTTTTTT.

The table lists this clonotype with many counts. This chain links TRBV30 with TRBJ2-3, with 11 bases fitting TRBD2. Germline CDR1 GTSNPN, CDR2 SVGIG (reference sequence). Germline trimming cut 2 bases from V and 5 bases from J; bases unmatched to any gene: 6. The CDR3 length is 15 residues. The CDR3 is CAWSLAGGRGDTQYF. The CDR3 region has the DNA TGTGCCTGGAGTCTAGCGGGGGGCCGTGGAGATACGCAGTATTTT.